The TCR beta chain described here comes from a study of shared clonotypes between healthy human individuals. Naivety among CD8 cells was defined by CD45RO negativity and positive CCR7 selection, thereby excluding terminally differentiated effector memory CD45RA+ cells. Only in-frame clones appear in the TCRdb table, and some are missing; sequencing was by immunoSEQ multiplex PCR. Of 2 million to 2.5 million clones detected, roughly 95% appear once; the ten largest clones hold about 1.1%. Trimming at V came to 0 bases and at J to 6 bases, leaving 4 bases not matched to a gene. The CDR3 length is 13 residues. CDR1 and CDR2 from the germline V gene are GTSNPN and SVGIG (reference sequence).

V gene TRBV30 combines with J gene TRBJ2-7; 8 bases align to TRBD1. The specimen was naive CD8+ T cells sorted from blood. The TCR sequence derives from a man aged 18 to 30 in good health. CDR3 region: CAWSVQGESEQYF. The CDR3 DNA is TGTGCCTGGAGTGTACAGGGGGAGTCCGAGCAGTACTTC. Complete variable domain (other parts from reference TRBV30 and TRBJ2-7): SQTIHQWPATLVQPVGSPLSLECTVEGTSNPNLYWYRQAAGRGLQLLFYSVGIGQISSEVPQNLSASRPQDRQFILSSKKLLLSDSGFYLCAWSVQGESEQYFGPGTRLTVT.